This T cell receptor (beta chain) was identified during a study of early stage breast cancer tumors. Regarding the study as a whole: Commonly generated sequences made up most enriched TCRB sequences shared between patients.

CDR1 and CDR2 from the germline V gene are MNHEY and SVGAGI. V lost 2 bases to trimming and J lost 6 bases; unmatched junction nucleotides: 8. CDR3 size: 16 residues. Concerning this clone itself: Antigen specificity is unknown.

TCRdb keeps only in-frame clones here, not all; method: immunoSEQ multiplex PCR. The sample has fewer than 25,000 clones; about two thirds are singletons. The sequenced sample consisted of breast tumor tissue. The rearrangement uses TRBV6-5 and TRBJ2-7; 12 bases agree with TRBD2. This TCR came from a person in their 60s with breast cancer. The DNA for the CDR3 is TGTGCCAGCAGTTACCTAACTAGCGGGAGGCCGGCCGAGCAGTACTTC. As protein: CASSYLTSGRPAEQYF.